This TCR beta chain was recorded in a study of cytomegalovirus exposure and HLA in healthy donors. Whole-study results and caveats: Earlier analysis yielded a pattern in which most TCR beta V segments were productive about 87% or about 30% of the time. Analysis was carried out at a later point, and it linked a missense DCLRE1C variant to TCR beta V- and J-gene trimming.

About this clone itself: What it binds is unknown. Germline is not matched at one junction end, which may reflect a read error.

There were likely unrecorded immune exposures, though donors were nominally healthy when sampled. For the donor in question, CMV serostatus went unrecorded. CDR1 is SSHAT and CDR2 is FNYEAQ in the germline V gene (reference sequence). There are 13 residues in the CDR3. PCR was performed using 60 Vbeta and 13 Jbeta primers. The protocol was immunoSEQ multiplex PCR, while the TCRdb copy is restricted to in-frame clones and leaves out a portion. Counted here are about 82,000 clones, under 80% occurring once; the ten biggest clones make up roughly 13%. The TCR comes from a human donor in good health. Sequenced material: PBMCs. This rearrangement joins TRBV7-7 to TRBJ2-5, with D possibly being TRBD2 (5 bases). As DNA, the CDR3 is TGTGCTAGCAGCTTAACTAGGTCGGAGACCCAGTACTTC. This sequence encodes CASSLTRSETQYF.